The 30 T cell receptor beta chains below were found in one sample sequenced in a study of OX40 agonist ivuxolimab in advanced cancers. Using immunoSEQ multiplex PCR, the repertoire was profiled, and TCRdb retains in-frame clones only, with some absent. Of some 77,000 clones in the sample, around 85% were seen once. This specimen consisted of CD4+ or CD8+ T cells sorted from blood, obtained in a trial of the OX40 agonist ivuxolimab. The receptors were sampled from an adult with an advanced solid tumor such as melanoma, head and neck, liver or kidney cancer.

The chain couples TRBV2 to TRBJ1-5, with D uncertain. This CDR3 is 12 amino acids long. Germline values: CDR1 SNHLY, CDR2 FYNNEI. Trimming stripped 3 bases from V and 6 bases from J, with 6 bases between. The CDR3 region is CASSEGSQPQHF. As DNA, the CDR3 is TGTGCCAGCAGTGAGGGGTCTCAGCCCCAGCATTTT.

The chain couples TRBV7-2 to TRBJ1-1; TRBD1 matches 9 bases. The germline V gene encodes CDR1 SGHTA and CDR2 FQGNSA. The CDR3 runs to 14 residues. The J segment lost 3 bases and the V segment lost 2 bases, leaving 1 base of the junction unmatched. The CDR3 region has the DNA TGTGCCAGCAGCTTAAGGACAGGGGACACTGAAGCTTTCTTT. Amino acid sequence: CASSLRTGDTEAFF.

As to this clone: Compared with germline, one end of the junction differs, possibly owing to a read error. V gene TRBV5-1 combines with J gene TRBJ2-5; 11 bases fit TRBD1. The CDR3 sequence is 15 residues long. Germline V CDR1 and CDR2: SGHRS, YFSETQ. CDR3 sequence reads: CANSSGQGVGETQYF. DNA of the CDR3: TGCGCCAACAGCTCGGGACAGGGGGTCGGAGAGACCCAGTACTTC. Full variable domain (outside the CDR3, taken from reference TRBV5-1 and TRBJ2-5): KAGVTQTPRYLIKTRGQQVTLSCSPISGHRSVSWYQQTPGQGLQFLFEYFSETQRNKGNFPGRFSGRQFSNSRSEMNVSTLELGDSALYLCANSSGQGVGETQYFGPGTRLLVL.

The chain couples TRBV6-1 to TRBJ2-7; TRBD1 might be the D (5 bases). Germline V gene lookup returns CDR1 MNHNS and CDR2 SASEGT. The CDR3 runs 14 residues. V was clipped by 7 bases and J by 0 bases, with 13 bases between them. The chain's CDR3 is CASIEQVISYEQYF. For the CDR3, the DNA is TGTGCCAGCATCGAACAGGTTATCTCCTACGAGCAGTACTTC.

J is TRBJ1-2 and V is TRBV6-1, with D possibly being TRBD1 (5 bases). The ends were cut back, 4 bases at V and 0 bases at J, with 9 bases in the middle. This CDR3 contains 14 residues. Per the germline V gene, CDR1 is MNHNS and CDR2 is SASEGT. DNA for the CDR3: TGTGCCAGCAGTGCTCTGACAGCTAACTATGGCTACACCTTC. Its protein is CASSALTANYGYTF.

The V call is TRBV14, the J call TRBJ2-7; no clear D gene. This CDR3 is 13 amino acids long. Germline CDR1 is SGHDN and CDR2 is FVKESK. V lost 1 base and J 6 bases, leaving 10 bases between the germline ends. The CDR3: CASSQGQVGEQYF. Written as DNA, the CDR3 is TGTGCCAGCAGCCAAGGTCAGGTCGGCGAGCAGTACTTC.

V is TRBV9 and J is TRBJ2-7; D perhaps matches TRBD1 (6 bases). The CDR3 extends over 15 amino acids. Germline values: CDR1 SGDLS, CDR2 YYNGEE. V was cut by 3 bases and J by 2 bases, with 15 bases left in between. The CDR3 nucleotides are TGTGCCAGCAGCGCCAGGGACACGTCCCCCTACGAGCAGTACTTC. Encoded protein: CASSARDTSPYEQYF.

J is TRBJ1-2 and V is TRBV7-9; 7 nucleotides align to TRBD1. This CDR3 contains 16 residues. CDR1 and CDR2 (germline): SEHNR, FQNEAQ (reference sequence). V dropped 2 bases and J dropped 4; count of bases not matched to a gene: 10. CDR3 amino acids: CASSLSMGDSIYGYTF. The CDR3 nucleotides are TGTGCCAGCAGCTTATCGATGGGGGACAGCATCTATGGCTACACCTTC.

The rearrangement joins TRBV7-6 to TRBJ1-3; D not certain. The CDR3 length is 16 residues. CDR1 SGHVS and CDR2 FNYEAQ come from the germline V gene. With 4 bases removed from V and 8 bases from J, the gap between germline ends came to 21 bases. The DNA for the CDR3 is TGTGCCAGCAGCTCCACTTGGGAAAACAGAAAGTACACCATATATTTT. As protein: CASSSTWENRKYTIYF. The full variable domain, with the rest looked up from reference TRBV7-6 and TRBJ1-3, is GAGVSQSPRYKVTKRGQDVALRCDPISGHVSLYWYRQALGQGPEFLTYFNYEAQQDKSGLPNDRFSAERPEGSISTLTIQRTEQRDSAMYRCASSSTWENRKYTIYFGEGSWLTVV.

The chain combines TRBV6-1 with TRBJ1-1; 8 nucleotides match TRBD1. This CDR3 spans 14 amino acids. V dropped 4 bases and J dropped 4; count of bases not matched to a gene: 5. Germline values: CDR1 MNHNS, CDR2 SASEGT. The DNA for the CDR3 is TGTGCCAGCAGTGGACAGGGGAGGCTCACTGAAGCTTTCTTT. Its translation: CASSGQGRLTEAFF.

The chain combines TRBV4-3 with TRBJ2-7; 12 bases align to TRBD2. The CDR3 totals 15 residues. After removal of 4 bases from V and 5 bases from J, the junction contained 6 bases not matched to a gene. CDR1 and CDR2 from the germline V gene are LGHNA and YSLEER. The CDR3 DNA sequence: TGCGCCAGCAGCCCAGGACTAGCGGGGTCTCACGAGCAGTACTTC. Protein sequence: CASSPGLAGSHEQYF.

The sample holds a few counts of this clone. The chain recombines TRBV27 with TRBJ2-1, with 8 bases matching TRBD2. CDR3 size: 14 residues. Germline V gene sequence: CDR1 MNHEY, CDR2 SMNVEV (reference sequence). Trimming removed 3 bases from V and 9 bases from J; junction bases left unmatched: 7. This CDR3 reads CASSFNGRGGEQFF. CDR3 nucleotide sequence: TGTGCCAGCAGTTTTAACGGGAGGGGTGGTGAGCAGTTCTTC.

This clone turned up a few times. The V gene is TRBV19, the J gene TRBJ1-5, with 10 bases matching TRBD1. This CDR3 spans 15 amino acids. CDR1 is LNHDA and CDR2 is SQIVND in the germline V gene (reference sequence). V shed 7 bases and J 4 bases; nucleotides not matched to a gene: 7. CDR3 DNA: TGTGCCAGTACCTTGGACAGGGGGAGTAATCAGCCCCAGCATTTT. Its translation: CASTLDRGSNQPQHF.

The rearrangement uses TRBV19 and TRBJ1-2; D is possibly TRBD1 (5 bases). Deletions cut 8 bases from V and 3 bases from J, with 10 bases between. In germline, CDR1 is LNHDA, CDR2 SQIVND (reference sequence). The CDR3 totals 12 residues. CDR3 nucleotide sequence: TGTGCCAGTGGGAGGGGAGACTATGGCTACACCTTC. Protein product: CASGRGDYGYTF.

CDR3 bases: TGTGCCAGCAGCTTGCCGGAATACACTGAAGCTTTCTTT. This gives the protein CASSLPEYTEAFF. The V call is TRBV5-4, the J call TRBJ1-1; D is undetermined. Trimming stripped 1 base from V and 3 bases from J, with 7 bases between. Germline V gene sequence: CDR1 SGHNT, CDR2 YYREEE (reference sequence). There are 13 residues in the CDR3.

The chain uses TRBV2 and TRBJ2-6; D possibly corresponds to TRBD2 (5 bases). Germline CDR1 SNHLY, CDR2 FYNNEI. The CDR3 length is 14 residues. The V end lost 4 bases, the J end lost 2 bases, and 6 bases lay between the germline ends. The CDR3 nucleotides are TGTGCCAGCAGTGGAGGGCCTGGGGCCAACGTCCTGACTTTC. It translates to CASSGGPGANVLTF.

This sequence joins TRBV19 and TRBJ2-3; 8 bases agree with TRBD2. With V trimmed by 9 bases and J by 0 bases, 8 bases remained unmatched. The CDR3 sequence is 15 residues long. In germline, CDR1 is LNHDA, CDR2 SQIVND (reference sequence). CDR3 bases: TGTGCCAGCACCGAACTAGCGGCTAGCACAGATACGCAGTATTTT. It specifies CASTELAASTDTQYF.

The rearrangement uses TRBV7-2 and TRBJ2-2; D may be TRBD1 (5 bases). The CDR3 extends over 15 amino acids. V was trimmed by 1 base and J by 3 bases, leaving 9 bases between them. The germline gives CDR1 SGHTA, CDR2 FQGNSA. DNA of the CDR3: TGTGCCAGCAGCTTAGACAGGAGACACACCGGGGAGCTGTTTTTT. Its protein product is CASSLDRRHTGELFF.

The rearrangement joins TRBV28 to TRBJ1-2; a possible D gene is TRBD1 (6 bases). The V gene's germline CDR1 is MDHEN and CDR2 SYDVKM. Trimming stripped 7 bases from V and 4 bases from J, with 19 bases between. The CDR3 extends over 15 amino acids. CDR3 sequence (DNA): TGTGCCAGCAACCAGGGAAACAGGGAGGGCTATGGCTACACCTTC. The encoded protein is CASNQGNREGYGYTF.

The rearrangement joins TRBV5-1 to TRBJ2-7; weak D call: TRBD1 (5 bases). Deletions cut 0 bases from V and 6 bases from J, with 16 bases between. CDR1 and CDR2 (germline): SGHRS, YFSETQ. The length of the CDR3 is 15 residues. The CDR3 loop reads CASSLASTVQREQYF. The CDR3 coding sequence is TGCGCCAGCAGCTTGGCCTCGACAGTCCAACGCGAGCAGTACTTC.

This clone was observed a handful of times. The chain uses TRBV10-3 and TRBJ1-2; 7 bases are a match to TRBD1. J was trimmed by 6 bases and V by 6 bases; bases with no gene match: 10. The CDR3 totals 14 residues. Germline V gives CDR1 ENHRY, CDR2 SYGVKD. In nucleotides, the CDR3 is TGTGCCATCAGGGATCAGGGGGAAGGGAATGGCTACACCTTC. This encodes CAIRDQGEGNGYTF.

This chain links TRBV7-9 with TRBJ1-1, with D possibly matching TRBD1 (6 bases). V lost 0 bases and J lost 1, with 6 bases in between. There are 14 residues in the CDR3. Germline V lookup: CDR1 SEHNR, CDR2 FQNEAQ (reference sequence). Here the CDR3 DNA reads TGTGCCAGCAGCTTAGCAGGGGGGAACACTGAAGCTTTCTTT. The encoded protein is CASSLAGGNTEAFF.

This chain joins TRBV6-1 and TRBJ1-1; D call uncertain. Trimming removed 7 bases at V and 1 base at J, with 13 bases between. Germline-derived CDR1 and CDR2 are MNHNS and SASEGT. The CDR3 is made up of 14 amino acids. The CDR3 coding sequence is TGTGCCAGCACCAGAAGGGCAGAGAACACTGAAGCTTTCTTT. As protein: CASTRRAENTEAFF.

DNA for the CDR3: TGTGCCAGCAGCTTAGGACTAGCAAGCTCCTACAATGAGCAGTTCTTC. This encodes CASSLGLASSYNEQFF. The chain combines TRBV7-2 with TRBJ2-1; 7 bases line up with TRBD2. Germline CDR1 reads SGHTA; CDR2 reads FQGNSA. Trimming cost V 1 base and J 0 bases; bases outside gene matches: 3. The CDR3 runs to 16 residues.

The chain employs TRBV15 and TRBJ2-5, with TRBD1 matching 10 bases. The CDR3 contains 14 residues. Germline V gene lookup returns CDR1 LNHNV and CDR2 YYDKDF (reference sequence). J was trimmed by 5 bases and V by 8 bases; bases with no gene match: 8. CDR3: CATAGQGSFETQYF. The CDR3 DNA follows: TGTGCCACCGCGGGACAGGGGAGTTTTGAGACCCAGTACTTC. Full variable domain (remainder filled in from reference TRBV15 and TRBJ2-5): DAMVIQNPRYQVTQFGKPVTLSCSQTLNHNVMYWYQQKSSQAPKLLFHYYDKDFNNEADTPDNFQSRRPNTSFCFLDIRSPGLGDTAMYLCATAGQGSFETQYFGPGTRLLVL.

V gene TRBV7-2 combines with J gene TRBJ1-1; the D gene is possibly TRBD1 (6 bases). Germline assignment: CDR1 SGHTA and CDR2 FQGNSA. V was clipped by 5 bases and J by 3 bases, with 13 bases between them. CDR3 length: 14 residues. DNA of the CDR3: TGTGCCAGCAGCGATCAGGGGACCTACACTGAAGCTTTCTTT. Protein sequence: CASSDQGTYTEAFF.

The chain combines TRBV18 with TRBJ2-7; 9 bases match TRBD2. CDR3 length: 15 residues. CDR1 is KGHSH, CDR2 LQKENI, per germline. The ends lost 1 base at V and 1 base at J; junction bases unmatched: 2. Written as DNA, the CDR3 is TGTGCCAGCTCACCACGGACTAGCGCATCCTACGAGCAGTACTTC. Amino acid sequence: CASSPRTSASYEQYF.

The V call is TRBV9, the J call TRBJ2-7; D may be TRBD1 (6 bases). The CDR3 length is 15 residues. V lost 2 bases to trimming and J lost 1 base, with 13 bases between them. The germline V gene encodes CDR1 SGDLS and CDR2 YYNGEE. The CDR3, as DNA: TGTGCCAGCAGCGTCTTGGGGGCCCCATCCTACGAGCAGTACTTC. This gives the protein CASSVLGAPSYEQYF. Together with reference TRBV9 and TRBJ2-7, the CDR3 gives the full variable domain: DSGVTQTPKHLITATGQRVTLRCSPRSGDLSVYWYQQSLDQGLQFLIQYYNGEERAKGNILERFSAQQFPDLHSELNLSSLELGDSALYFCASSVLGAPSYEQYFGPGTRLTVT.

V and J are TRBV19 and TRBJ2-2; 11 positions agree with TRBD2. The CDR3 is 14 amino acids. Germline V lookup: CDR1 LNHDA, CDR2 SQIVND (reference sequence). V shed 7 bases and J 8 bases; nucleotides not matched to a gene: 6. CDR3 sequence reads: CASTLAGGTGELFF. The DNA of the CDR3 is TGTGCCAGTACTCTAGCGGGGGGAACTGGGGAGCTGTTTTTT. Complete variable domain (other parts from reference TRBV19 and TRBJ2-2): DGGITQSPKYLFRKEGQNVTLSCEQNLNHDAMYWYRQDPGQGLRLIYYSQIVNDFQKGDIAEGYSVSREKKESFPLTVTSAQKNPTAFYLCASTLAGGTGELFFGEGSRLTVL.

The DNA for the CDR3 is TGTGCCAGCAGAAAAGCAGACCAAGAGACCCAGTACTTC. Translated: CASRKADQETQYF. The J gene is TRBJ2-5, the V gene TRBV6-6; D not resolved. The CDR3 is 13 amino acids. V was cut by 6 bases and J by 0 bases, with 8 bases left in between. Germline CDR1 is MNHNY and CDR2 is SVGAGI (reference sequence).